Shown below are 5 T cell receptor beta chains from a single sample sequenced in a study of cytomegalovirus exposure and HLA in healthy donors. PCR primers comprised 60 Vbeta and 13 Jbeta primers. Sequencing was performed with immunoSEQ multiplex PCR; in TCRdb, only in-frame clones are kept and a portion is missing. In the table there are some 99,000 clones, around 73% of which are singletons. Specimen: PBMCs. These receptors were collected from a man aged 35 to 55 in good health and CMV-seronegative.

The rearrangement links TRBV4-1 to TRBJ2-2, with 9 nucleotides matching TRBD1. The germline gives CDR1 MGHRA, CDR2 YSYEKL. Trimming removed 4 bases from V and 1 base from J; junction bases left unmatched: 7. The CDR3 is 17 amino acids. The CDR3 DNA sequence: TGCGCCAGCAGCCCGGTTGGGACAGGGCTGAACACCGGGGAGCTGTTTTTT. Amino acids: CASSPVGTGLNTGELFF.

The chain employs TRBV4-1 and TRBJ1-5, with D perhaps matching TRBD1 (6 bases). Germline CDR1 is MGHRA and CDR2 is YSYEKL. The CDR3 spans 15 residues. The V end was cut by 0 bases, the J end by 6 bases, with 12 bases between. This chain's CDR3 is CASSQDRAGVQPQHF. CDR3 sequence (DNA): TGCGCCAGCAGCCAAGATAGGGCAGGGGTTCAGCCCCAGCATTTT.

The rearrangement links TRBV4-1 to TRBJ2-5, with 9 bases fitting TRBD2. The CDR3 totals 15 residues. CDR1 MGHRA and CDR2 YSYEKL come from the germline V gene. Germline trimming cut 4 bases from V and 1 base from J; bases unmatched to any gene: 4. The CDR3 nucleotides read TGCGCCAGCAGCCCCCGCGGGGGGGTCCAAGAGACCCAGTACTTC. Protein product: CASSPRGGVQETQYF.

The chain recombines TRBV2 with TRBJ2-5, with D possibly being TRBD2 (5 bases). This CDR3 has 13 amino acids. V was clipped by 7 bases and J by 4 bases, with 13 bases between them. Germline lookup yields CDR1 SNHLY and CDR2 FYNNEI. CDR3: CASTGTGVETQYF. The CDR3 coding sequence is TGTGCCAGCACCGGAACCGGGGTAGAGACCCAGTACTTC.

The V and J genes are TRBV15 and TRBJ2-5; 8 nucleotides agree with TRBD1. CDR3 length: 15 residues. V was pared by 1 base and J by 2 bases, with 3 bases of the junction left unmatched. The germline V gene encodes CDR1 LNHNV and CDR2 YYDKDF (reference sequence). CDR3 sequence (DNA): TGTGCCACCAGCAGAGCCGACAGGGGACAAGAGACCCAGTACTTC. Its translation is CATSRADRGQETQYF. The variable domain in full, with the rest retrieved from reference TRBV15 and TRBJ2-5, is DAMVIQNPRYQVTQFGKPVTLSCSQTLNHNVMYWYQQKSSQAPKLLFHYYDKDFNNEADTPDNFQSRRPNTSFCFLDIRSPGLGDTAMYLCATSRADRGQETQYFGPGTRLLVL.